Sequencing of this TCR beta chain was carried out in a study of blood T cell repertoires in COVID-19. About the study: Sites across the United States, Italy and Spain contributed samples from acute and convalescent COVID-19. Sources were T cells, B-cell-depleted T cells, or PBMCs; the material itself was cDNA or gDNA.

Original processing notes: Amplification of reference gene primers provided the estimated nucleated cell counts. Repertoires were generated with immunoSEQ multiplex PCR, while TCRdb's copy carries only in-frame clones and drops some. V and J calls and clone size are copied from that table; D and trimming were computed from the DNA. The data hold about 220,000 clones, with roughly 85% observed a single time. This CDR3 spans 14 amino acids. Germline V gene lookup returns CDR1 SNHLY and CDR2 FYNNEI. With 6 bases clipped from V and 1 base from J, the junction kept 5 bases outside the gene matches. Seattle's cohort entered during active infection and was followed longitudinally.

V gene TRBV2 combines with J gene TRBJ1-1, with TRBD1 matching over 7 bases. Source material: peripheral blood. The receptor's source is a woman between 65 and 79 years old with COVID-19, enrolled during active disease. The chain's CDR3 is CASSLQGWNTEAFF. The CDR3 DNA reads as TGTGCCAGCAGCCTACAGGGGTGGAACACTGAAGCTTTCTTT.